The sequence of this TCR beta chain was determined in a study of metastatic and nonmetastatic thyroid tumors. Study information: Both malignant and benign thyroid patients supplied peripheral blood and tumor or nodule tissue samples, across which the repertoires of these patients were then compared.

This clone was counted many times. Its antigen is unknown. Germline V gene lookup returns CDR1 MNHNS and CDR2 SASEGT. CDR3 size: 18 residues. V was clipped by 5 bases and J by 0 bases; unmatched bases: 10. Study-level findings and limits: Within blood and tumor, benign nodules reportedly had significantly lower TCR beta diversity than malignant thyroid tumors did.

As handled by the study authors: CDR3 was compared across clinicopathological groups, and the resulting differences were used to build a distant-metastasis classifier for papillary thyroid cancer. TCRdb re-called the PCR reads through MiXCR. These V and J calls originate from TCRdb's pipeline instead of the authors' own analysis. This sample has approximately 60,000 clones, with less than 30% found just once. All patients reached thyroid surgery having received no treatment beforehand. Sequenced input: blood. This sequence originates from a female donor with papillary thyroid cancer or a benign thyroid nodule (not recorded which). Some clones in this sample may be carry-over from other donors' samples. The chain couples TRBV6-1 to TRBJ2-5; 12 bases are a match to TRBD2. The CDR3: CASSSTGLAGLYQETQYF. The CDR3, as DNA: TGTGCCAGCAGTTCCACGGGACTAGCGGGTTTATACCAAGAGACCCAGTACTTC.